The 29 T cell receptor beta chains below come from one sample, sequenced in a study of cytomegalovirus exposure and HLA in healthy donors. Primers: 60 Vbeta forward and 13 Jbeta reverse. Data came from immunoSEQ multiplex PCR; TCRdb stores just in-frame clones and leaves some out. The profile covers approximately 93,000 clones, with around three quarters appearing a single time and less than 3.5% taken by the ten largest. The source material was PBMCs. The receptors here all came from a male donor in good health and CMV-seropositive.

This sequence joins TRBV7-9 and TRBJ1-2, with a weak D call TRBD1 (6 bases). The CDR3 is 13 amino acids. The germline V gene encodes CDR1 SEHNR and CDR2 FQNEAQ (reference sequence). V shed 2 bases and J shed 7 bases, with 11 bases lying between them. The CDR3 bases are TGTGCCAGCAGCTTAAATCAGGGGCTTGGCTACACCTTC. Translating it yields CASSLNQGLGYTF.

This clone was observed a single time. The rearrangement joins TRBV9 to TRBJ1-2; D gene unclear. The CDR3 is 14 residues long. V lost 0 bases, J lost 0 bases, and 6 bases lay in between. In germline, CDR1 is SGDLS, CDR2 YYNGEE. The chain's CDR3 is CASSVAPANYGYTF. In DNA, the CDR3 is TGTGCCAGCAGCGTAGCCCCGGCTAACTATGGCTACACCTTC.

The chain uses TRBV5-4 and TRBJ2-5, with TRBD1 matching 7 bases. J was trimmed by 0 bases and V by 3 bases; bases with no gene match: 2. CDR1 is SGHNT, CDR2 YYREEE, per germline (reference sequence). This CDR3 region has 14 residues. The CDR3 region has the DNA TGTGCCAGCAGCTCCGGACAGGACCAAGAGACCCAGTACTTC. Its protein product is CASSSGQDQETQYF.

This chain joins TRBV6-6 and TRBJ1-4; maybe TRBD1 (5 bases). Trimming left V 2 bases short and J 6 bases short, with 13 bases between. Germline V CDR1 and CDR2: MNHNY, SVGAGI (reference sequence). CDR3 length: 15 amino acids. CDR3 region: CASSYDPGRDEKLFF. CDR3 nucleotides: TGTGCCAGCAGTTACGATCCCGGCAGGGATGAAAAACTGTTTTTT.

This chain uses TRBV30 with TRBJ1-2; perhaps TRBD1 as D (5 bases). The V end was cut by 3 bases, the J end by 5 bases, with 13 bases between. The germline gives CDR1 GTSNPN, CDR2 SVGIG (reference sequence). This CDR3 spans 13 amino acids. In DNA, the CDR3 is TGTGCCTGGAGGCAGGGTGGGGGGTATGGCTACACCTTC. It specifies CAWRQGGGYGYTF.

The chain couples TRBV9 to TRBJ2-4, with 7 bases aligning to TRBD2. The V segment lost 4 bases and the J segment 7 bases; nucleotides outside the gene matches: 8. The germline gives CDR1 SGDLS, CDR2 YYNGEE. This CDR3 has 14 residues. The DNA for the CDR3 is TGTGCCAGCAGCACCCTCACCGGGGGGAACATTCAGTACTTC. The encoded protein is CASSTLTGGNIQYF.

V usage is TRBV18 and J usage is TRBJ1-2, with D possibly matching TRBD1 (6 bases). The CDR3 is 17 amino acids. Germline CDR1 and CDR2: KGHSH and LQKENI. Trimming removed 3 bases from V and 4 bases from J, with 21 bases in between. The DNA of the CDR3 is TGTGCCAGCTCACCCGCCCTGGGACAAGACGTCCCCTATGGCTACACCTTC. Its translation: CASSPALGQDVPYGYTF.

The V and J genes are TRBV6-4 and TRBJ2-3, with 12 bases lining up with TRBD2. The CDR3 is 15 residues long. Trimming took 6 bases from V and 1 from J; bases not matched to a gene: 2. Germline assignment: CDR1 MRHNA and CDR2 SNTAGT. The CDR3 DNA is TGTGCCAGCAGCAGACTAGCGGGGGGCACAGATACGCAGTATTTT. Protein sequence: CASSRLAGGTDTQYF.

This sequence joins TRBV2 and TRBJ2-7, with D maybe TRBD1 (6 bases). V was trimmed by 8 bases and J by 6 bases, leaving 11 bases between them. Germline CDR1 and CDR2: SNHLY and FYNNEI. The CDR3 totals 11 residues. For the CDR3, the DNA is TGTGCCAGCGCAGGGGTTGCCGAGCAGTACTTC. Its protein product is CASAGVAEQYF.

The chain has TRBV7-2 and TRBJ1-2; D unresolved. The germline CDR1 and CDR2 sequences are SGHTA and FQGNSA. Between the trimmed V and J ends, which lost 5 bases and 7 bases, there was a span of 11 bases. The CDR3 runs 12 residues. CDR3 protein: CASSLYEGGYTF. The CDR3 DNA reads as TGTGCCAGCAGCCTCTATGAGGGTGGCTACACCTTC.

This clone was recorded a few times. V usage is TRBV29-1 and J usage is TRBJ2-7; perhaps TRBD1 as D (5 bases). Trimming took 4 bases from V and 2 from J, leaving 15 bases between them. In germline, CDR1 is SQVTM, CDR2 ANQGSEA. This CDR3 contains 14 residues. Written as DNA, the CDR3 is TGCAGCGTTGTATTTGCAGGGCCAACCTACGAGCAGTACTTC. Translated, it gives CSVVFAGPTYEQYF.

The chain joins TRBV7-6 to TRBJ2-3, with a possible D match to TRBD2 (7 bases). The V gene lost 2 bases and the J gene lost 3 bases, with 15 bases spanning the gap. CDR3 length equals 16 residues. CDR1 SGHVS and CDR2 FNYEAQ come from the germline V gene. CDR3 nucleotides: TGTGCCAGCAGCTTATTGTCGGGGGGCAATACAGATACGCAGTATTTT. Residues: CASSLLSGGNTDTQYF.

The rearrangement links TRBV10-1 to TRBJ1-1; D remains unclear. The V and J ends lost 4 bases and 5 bases respectively, with 11 bases between them. This CDR3 has 13 amino acids. Looked up from germline, CDR1 is WNHNN and CDR2 is SYGVQD (reference sequence). CDR3 in amino acids: CASSVTAGTEAFF. The CDR3, as DNA: TGCGCCAGCAGTGTGACCGCGGGGACTGAAGCTTTCTTT.

The chain employs TRBV7-9 and TRBJ1-1; D gene ambiguous. Trimming took off 3 bases at V and 3 bases at J, with 5 bases between the two ends. Per germline, CDR1 SEHNR and CDR2 FQNEAQ (reference sequence). There are 12 residues in the CDR3. The CDR3 reads CASSLSDTEAFF. The DNA for the CDR3 is TGTGCCAGCAGCTTGAGCGACACTGAAGCTTTCTTT.

This sequence joins TRBV7-2 and TRBJ2-1; a possible D gene is TRBD1 (5 bases). This CDR3 is 15 amino acids long. From germline, CDR1 is SGHTA and CDR2 FQGNSA. Trimming cost V 5 bases and J 4 bases, with 15 bases left between them. In DNA, the CDR3 is TGTGCCAGCAGCCTAACCAGGACAATTTACAATGAGCAGTTCTTC. This encodes CASSLTRTIYNEQFF.

The chain has TRBV2 and TRBJ1-1, with a weak D call TRBD1 (6 bases). There are 13 residues in the CDR3. Trimming removed 7 bases from V and 1 base from J, with 10 bases in between. Germline CDR1 is SNHLY and CDR2 is FYNNEI. CDR3 sequence reads: CASMRGGNTEAFF. DNA of the CDR3: TGTGCCAGCATGAGGGGGGGGAACACTGAAGCTTTCTTT.

This clone occurred a few times. The chain links TRBV30 to TRBJ1-6; 11 nucleotides align to TRBD1. This CDR3 has 15 amino acids. Germline-derived CDR1 and CDR2 are GTSNPN and SVGIG (reference sequence). Trimming at V came to 1 base and at J to 10 bases, leaving 6 bases not matched to a gene. The CDR3 protein is CAWSGTGTGGSPLHF. The CDR3 region has the DNA TGTGCCTGGAGTGGGACCGGGACAGGGGGATCACCCCTCCACTTT.

The chain joins TRBV11-2 to TRBJ2-1, with D tentatively TRBD2 (5 bases). The germline CDR1 and CDR2 sequences are SGHAT and FQNNGV. Trimming removed 0 bases at V and 4 bases at J, with 10 bases between. The CDR3 spans 15 residues. The CDR3 protein is CASSLDGREYNEQFF. The CDR3, as DNA: TGTGCCAGCAGCTTAGATGGAAGGGAGTACAATGAGCAGTTCTTC.

The chain links TRBV5-4 to TRBJ1-1, with D hard to call. Germline V gives CDR1 SGHNT, CDR2 YYREEE (reference sequence). The V end was cut by 3 bases, the J end by 3 bases, with 9 bases between. The CDR3 length is 13 residues. As DNA, the CDR3 is TGTGCCAGCAGCTACAGCACGGACACTGAAGCTTTCTTT. Its protein is CASSYSTDTEAFF.

V is TRBV11-2 and J is TRBJ1-5, with unresolved D. The length of the CDR3 is 15 residues. The V gene's germline CDR1 is SGHAT and CDR2 FQNNGV. The ends were cut back, 1 base at V and 0 bases at J, with 7 bases in the middle. The CDR3 DNA sequence: TGTGCCAGCAGCTTAGGAGGTGATAGCAATCAGCCCCAGCATTTT. Residues: CASSLGGDSNQPQHF.

This clone was detected only a few times. The genes are TRBV18 and TRBJ1-5, with D hard to call. V lost 2 bases and J 6 bases, leaving 8 bases between the germline ends. The CDR3 has 13 residues. Germline CDR1 is KGHSH and CDR2 is LQKENI. The CDR3 spells CASSPTRGQPQHF. The CDR3 coding sequence is TGTGCCAGCTCACCAACTCGTGGTCAGCCCCAGCATTTT.

J is TRBJ2-7 and V is TRBV4-2; 8 bases map to TRBD2. V was pared by 5 bases and J by 2 bases, with 11 bases of the junction left unmatched. The V gene's germline CDR1 is LGHNA and CDR2 YNFKEQ. The CDR3 contains 16 residues. In nucleotides, the CDR3 is TGTGCCAGCAGCTCTCACGGGGGGGGGCCTACCTACGAGCAGTACTTC. Amino acids: CASSSHGGGPTYEQYF.

The rearrangement uses TRBV5-6 and TRBJ1-1; no clear D gene. Trimming left V 2 bases short and J 5 bases short, with 7 bases between. CDR3 size: 12 residues. Germline V gene lookup returns CDR1 SGHDT and CDR2 YYEEEE. The CDR3 protein is CASSFGETEAFF. The CDR3 nucleotides read TGTGCCAGCAGCTTCGGGGAAACTGAAGCTTTCTTT.

This chain joins TRBV11-2 and TRBJ2-1; D ambiguous. Germline V gives CDR1 SGHAT, CDR2 FQNNGV. Trimming stripped 1 base from V and 2 bases from J, with 6 bases between. CDR3 length equals 14 residues. DNA of the CDR3: TGTGCCAGCAGCTTAGTAGTGGCCTACAATGAGCAGTTCTTC. This sequence encodes CASSLVVAYNEQFF. Complete variable domain (other parts from reference TRBV11-2 and TRBJ2-1): EAGVAQSPRYKIIEKRQSVAFWCNPISGHATLYWYQQILGQGPKLLIQFQNNGVVDDSQLPKDRFSAERLKGVDSTLKIQPAKLEDSAVYLCASSLVVAYNEQFFGPGTRLTVL.

The chain uses TRBV7-8 and TRBJ1-1, with D possibly TRBD1 on 5 matching bases. Germline V CDR1 and CDR2: SGHVS, FQNEAQ. The V end lost 5 bases, the J end lost 0 bases, and 16 bases lay between the germline ends. The CDR3 loop spans 16 amino acids. In nucleotides, the CDR3 is TGTGCCAGCAGCGACGGGGGAACACAGTTGAACACTGAAGCTTTCTTT. Translated: CASSDGGTQLNTEAFF.

This clone is a singleton in its sample. This sequence joins TRBV19 and TRBJ1-1; TRBD1 is a possible D gene (5 bases). There are 13 residues in the CDR3. V lost 7 bases and J lost 4, with 13 bases in between. CDR1 is LNHDA and CDR2 is SQIVND in the germline V gene (reference sequence). The CDR3 loop reads CASTRRGSTEAFF. The CDR3 nucleotides are TGTGCCAGTACTAGGAGGGGCAGCACTGAAGCTTTCTTT.

This clone was counted a few times. The chain carries TRBV7-2 and TRBJ2-7, with D uncertain. Germline assignment: CDR1 SGHTA and CDR2 FQGNSA. Trimming removed 1 base from V and 2 bases from J, with 9 bases in between. The CDR3 has 14 residues. The CDR3 reads CASSLGPSTYEQYF. The CDR3 DNA is TGTGCCAGCAGCTTAGGCCCCAGTACCTACGAGCAGTACTTC.

The chain couples TRBV4-3 to TRBJ1-2; the D is unclear. The CDR3 loop spans 16 amino acids. Germline CDR1 LGHNA, CDR2 YSLEER. V lost 0 bases and J lost 4, with 15 bases in between. DNA of the CDR3: TGCGCCAGCAGCCAAGATGAGGAGGGCCCGATCTATGGCTACACCTTC. Its protein product is CASSQDEEGPIYGYTF.

The V and J genes are TRBV6-6 and TRBJ2-7; the match to TRBD1 covers 8 bases. The junction had 8 bases not matched to a gene; V was cut back by 4 bases and J by 0 bases. The CDR3 is made up of 16 amino acids. Germline V gene data show CDR1 as MNHNY and CDR2 as SVGAGI (reference sequence). CDR3 DNA: TGTGCCAGCAGTTCCGACCGGGACAGGAGCTCCTACGAGCAGTACTTC. This translates into CASSSDRDRSSYEQYF.